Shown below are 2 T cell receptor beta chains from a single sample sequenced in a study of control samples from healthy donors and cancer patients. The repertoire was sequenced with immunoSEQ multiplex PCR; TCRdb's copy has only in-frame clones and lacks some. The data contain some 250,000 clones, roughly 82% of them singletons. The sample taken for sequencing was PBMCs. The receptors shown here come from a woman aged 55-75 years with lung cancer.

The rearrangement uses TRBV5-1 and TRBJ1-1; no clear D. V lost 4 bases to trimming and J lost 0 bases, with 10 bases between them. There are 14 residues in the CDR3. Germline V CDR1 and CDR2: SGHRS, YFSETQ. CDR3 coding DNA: TGCGCCAGCAGCAAGGACCCTATGAACACTGAAGCTTTCTTT. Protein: CASSKDPMNTEAFF.

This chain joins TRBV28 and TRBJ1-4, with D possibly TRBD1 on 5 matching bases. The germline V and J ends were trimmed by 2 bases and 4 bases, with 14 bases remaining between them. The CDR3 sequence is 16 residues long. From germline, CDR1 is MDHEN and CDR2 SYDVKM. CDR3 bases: TGTGCCAGCAGTTTACGAGCAGGGTCGGGTAATGAAAAACTGTTTTTT. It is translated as CASSLRAGSGNEKLFF.